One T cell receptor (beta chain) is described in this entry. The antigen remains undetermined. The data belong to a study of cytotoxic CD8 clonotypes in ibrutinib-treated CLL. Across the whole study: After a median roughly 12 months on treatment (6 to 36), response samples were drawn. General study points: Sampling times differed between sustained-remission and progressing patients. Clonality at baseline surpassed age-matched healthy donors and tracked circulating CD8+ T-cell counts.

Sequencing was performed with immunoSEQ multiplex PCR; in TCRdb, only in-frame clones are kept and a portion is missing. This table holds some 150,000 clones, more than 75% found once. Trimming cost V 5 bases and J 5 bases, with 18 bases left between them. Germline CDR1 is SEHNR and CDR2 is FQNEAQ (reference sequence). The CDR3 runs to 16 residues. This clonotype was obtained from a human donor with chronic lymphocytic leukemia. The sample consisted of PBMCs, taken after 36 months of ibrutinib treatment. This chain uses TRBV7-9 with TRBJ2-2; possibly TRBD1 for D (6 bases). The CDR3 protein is CASSPRGGAGTGELFF. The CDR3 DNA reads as TGTGCCAGCAGCCCCAGGGGTGGGGCAGGGACCGGGGAGCTGTTTTTT.